Listed below are T cell receptor beta chains from one sample, sequenced in a study of blood T cell repertoires in COVID-19. The assay was immunoSEQ multiplex PCR, and TCRdb's table has in-frame clones only and misses some. The sample contains about 260,000 clones, 70% to 85% of which appear only once. Specimen: peripheral blood. Source of these receptors: an elderly woman with acute or convalescent COVID-19. CDR3s include the opening cysteine and the closing phenylalanine or tryptophan. The order of the fields is D gene, J gene, clone size, V gene, CDR3 DNA, CDR3 protein. D genes are given only for firm matches. The size field is filled for only some rows; it gives once, few, many or a size class.

. | TRBJ1-2 | . | TRBV9 | TGTGCCAGCAGCCCCCAAGTGGCAGGTCCGAACTATGGCTACACCTTC | CASSPQVAGPNYGYTF
. | TRBJ1-1 | few | TRBV2 | TGTGCCAGCAGTGTGGGCAGGGGTTTCCCAGCTTTCTTT | CASSVGRGFPAFF
. | TRBJ1-5 | . | TRBV30 | TGTGCCTGGAGTAAGGGGCAGGGTTCCTATCAGCCCCAGCATTTT | CAWSKGQGSYQPQHF
TRBD1 | TRBJ1-1 | . | TRBV6-5 | TGTGCCAGCAACTACAGGGGGCTTTTTTCTGAAGCTTTCTTT | CASNYRGLFSEAFF
. | TRBJ2-3 | . | TRBV7-9 | TGTGCCAGCAGCCCTCCAGGGGCTTATAGCACAGATACGCAGTATTTT | CASSPPGAYSTDTQYF
. | TRBJ1-5 | once | TRBV21-1 | TGTGCCAGGCGATCGGGACACCTTAGCAATCAGCCCCAGCATTTT | CARRSGHLSNQPQHF
TRBD1 | TRBJ2-1 | . | TRBV18 | TGTGCCAGCTCACGGACAGGGGGCATCGGCAATGAGCAGTTCTTC | CASSRTGGIGNEQFF
TRBD1 | TRBJ2-5 | . | TRBV28 | TGTGCCAGCACCGTACCGGGACAGGGGATCGAGACCCAGTACTTC | CASTVPGQGIETQYF
TRBD2 | TRBJ2-7 | . | TRBV6-5 | TGTGCCAGCAGCCTAAGCGGGAGGAGCTCCTACGAGCAGTACTTC | CASSLSGRSSYEQYF
TRBD1 | TRBJ1-2 | . | TRBV4-3 | TGCGCCAGCAGCCAAGATCGGACAGGGGGCGTAGATGGCTACACCTTC | CASSQDRTGGVDGYTF
TRBD1 | TRBJ1-2 | . | TRBV5-8 | TGTGCCAGCAATATCGGAGGGGGCCCGGGGGGCTACACCTTC | CASNIGGGPGGYTF
. | TRBJ2-5 | . | TRBV7-8 | TGTGCCAGCAGCCCCCCAGGGGCCAAAGAGACCCAGTACTTC | CASSPPGAKETQYF
. | TRBJ1-2 | . | TRBV4-1 | TGCGCCAGCAGCCAAGCTCCGACAGGTGACTATGGCTACACCTTC | CASSQAPTGDYGYTF
TRBD2 | TRBJ2-3 | . | TRBV5-8 | TGTGCCAGCAGCATCGGGACTAGCTACGGTACAGATACGCAGTATTTT | CASSIGTSYGTDTQYF
TRBD1 | TRBJ1-5 | . | TRBV19 | TGTGCCAGTAGTCCCGGGAGCAGGGGGGCTAATCAGCCCCAGCATTTT | CASSPGSRGANQPQHF
TRBD1 | TRBJ2-5 | . | TRBV19 | TGTGCCAGTAGTAGGGGACAGACAAGAGAGACCCAGTACTTC | CASSRGQTRETQYF
. | TRBJ1-2 | . | TRBV7-2 | TGTGCCAGCAGCTTAGGAGGGGGACCGAACTATGGCTACACCTTC | CASSLGGGPNYGYTF
. | TRBJ1-4 | few | TRBV28 | TGTGCCAGCAGTTTGGCCGACGGGAATGAAAAACTGTTTTTT | CASSLADGNEKLFF
. | TRBJ1-1 | . | TRBV2 | TGTGCCAGCACCTTGACAGAGAACACTGAAGCTTTCTTT | CASTLTENTEAFF
TRBD1 | TRBJ2-7 | . | TRBV6-5 | TGTGCCAGCAGTTCGACAGGGGTTTACTTC | CASSSTGVYF
. | TRBJ2-1 | few | TRBV12-3/TRBV12-4 | TGTGCCAGCAGCAACAATGAGCAGTTCTTC | CASSNNEQFF
. | TRBJ2-4 | . | TRBV28 | TGTGCCAGCAGTTTGCAGGGTGAAAACATTCAGTACTTC | CASSLQGENIQYF
. | TRBJ2-1 | few | TRBV4-3 | TGCGCCAGCAGCCGAGGTACGGAGCAGTTCTTC | CASSRGTEQFF
. | TRBJ2-6 | . | TRBV5-5 | TGTGCCAGCAGCTTGTCCATCAGCTCTGGGGCCAACGTCCTGACTTTC | CASSLSISSGANVLTF
TRBD1 | TRBJ1-5 | . | TRBV30 | TGTGCCTGGGCGGGACAGGACAATCAGCCCCAGCATTTT | CAWAGQDNQPQHF
. | TRBJ1-2 | . | TRBV3-1/TRBV3-2 | TGTGCCAGCAGCCAGAAACAGGGAGCTTTCGCTGGCTACACCTTC | CASSQKQGAFAGYTF
. | TRBJ2-3 | few | TRBV9 | TGTGCCAGCAGCGGACAGCGCACAGATACGCAGTATTTT | CASSGQRTDTQYF
. | TRBJ1-5 | . | TRBV10-1 | TGCGCCAGCAGTGAGTTCAATCCGGGCAATCAGCCCCAGCATTTT | CASSEFNPGNQPQHF
TRBD1 | TRBJ1-2 | . | TRBV12-3/TRBV12-4 | TGTGCCAGCAGGGAAAGACAGGGCTATGGCTACACCTTC | CASRERQGYGYTF
. | TRBJ1-3 | . | TRBV7-8 | TGTGCCAGCAGCTTAGGGACAGCCTTTGGAAACACCATATATTTT | CASSLGTAFGNTIYF
. | TRBJ2-2 | once | TRBV11-2 | TGTGCCAGCAGCTTCCAGGTGGTTGACACCGGGGAGCTGTTTTTT | CASSFQVVDTGELFF
TRBD2 | TRBJ2-1 | . | TRBV7-6 | TGTGCCAGCAGCTTACCTAGCGGGGGGTACAATGAGCAGTTCTTC | CASSLPSGGYNEQFF
. | TRBJ2-7 | . | TRBV7-6 | TGTGCCAGCAGCGGTTCGCCCCTCCGGGACACAACCTACGAGCAGTACTTC | CASSGSPLRDTTYEQYF
. | TRBJ1-2 | few | TRBV5-6 | TGTGCCAGCACCCAGACAGGTGGAGACTATGGCTACACCTTC | CASTQTGGDYGYTF
TRBD1 | TRBJ2-6 | . | TRBV4-3 | TGCGCCAGCAGCCAAACCCCGACAGGGACTGGGGCCAACGTCCTGACTTTC | CASSQTPTGTGANVLTF
TRBD1 | TRBJ1-1 | . | TRBV18 | TGTGCCAGCTCACCCCAGACAGGGTTGACTGAAGCTTTCTTT | CASSPQTGLTEAFF
. | TRBJ2-7 | few | TRBV7-2 | TGTGCCAGCAGCTCCACAGGGCGAGAGCAGTACTTC | CASSSTGREQYF
TRBD2 | TRBJ2-1 | . | TRBV14 | TGTGCCAGCAGCCGTCGGACTAGCGGGAAGCACAATGAGCAGTTCTTC | CASSRRTSGKHNEQFF
TRBD2 | TRBJ2-2 | . | TRBV7-6 | TGTGCCAGCAGCTTACTAGCGGGGGTCACCGGGGAGCTGTTTTTT | CASSLLAGVTGELFF
TRBD1 | TRBJ1-2 | once | TRBV20-1 | TGCAGTGCTAGTGAGGGGGCAGACTATGGCTACACCTTC | CSASEGADYGYTF